These 32 T cell receptor beta chains were sequenced from one sample in a study of control samples from healthy donors and cancer patients. Data came from immunoSEQ multiplex PCR; TCRdb stores just in-frame clones and leaves some out. This table holds roughly 150,000 clones, roughly 89% found once. The material sequenced was blood. The origin of the receptors is a man between 25 and 39 years old in good health.

The chain joins TRBV4-3 to TRBJ1-2; D is unresolved. V lost 0 bases, J lost 6 bases, and 11 bases lay in between. Germline assignment: CDR1 LGHNA and CDR2 YSLEER. The CDR3 covers 14 residues. The CDR3 region has the DNA TGCGCCAGCAGCCAAGATGGGTGGTCTAATGGCTACACCTTC. Its translation is CASSQDGWSNGYTF.

CDR3 nucleotide sequence: TGTGCCAGCAGAATACTAGCGGGAGGCTACAATGAGCAGTTCTTC. This gives the protein CASRILAGGYNEQFF. The gene calls are TRBV13 and TRBJ2-1; 12 bases are a match to TRBD2. Germline CDR1 PRHDT, CDR2 FYEKMQ (reference sequence). The junction had 3 bases not matched to a gene; V was cut back by 6 bases and J by 3 bases. The CDR3 contains 15 residues.

The CDR3 nucleotides read TGTGCCACCAGTGACCTATCCGGATCGCAGTTCTTC. Residues: CATSDLSGSQFF. The chain uses TRBV15 and TRBJ2-1; D is uncertain. Germline V gene lookup returns CDR1 LNHNV and CDR2 YYDKDF (reference sequence). This CDR3 has 12 residues. Trimming removed 6 bases from V and 12 bases from J, with 15 bases in between.

This clone was seen more than once but under ten times. The chain is built from TRBV19 and TRBJ1-4, with TRBD1 identical over 9 bases. Germline assignment: CDR1 LNHDA and CDR2 SQIVND (reference sequence). The junction had 17 bases not matched to a gene; V was cut back by 5 bases and J by 13 bases. This CDR3 has 16 residues. CDR3 region: CASSAIRTGAKSGLFF. The CDR3, as DNA: TGTGCCAGTAGTGCCATACGGACAGGGGCGAAGTCTGGACTGTTTTTT.

The chain carries TRBV15 and TRBJ1-5; D call uncertain. The V end lost 11 bases, the J end lost 0 bases, and 14 bases lay between the germline ends. The CDR3 is 14 residues long. CDR1 and CDR2 (germline): LNHNV, YYDKDF (reference sequence). Written as DNA, the CDR3 is TGTGCCGCCCGGAGCAGATATAGCAATCAGCCCCAGCATTTT. Its translation is CAARSRYSNQPQHF.

The chain carries TRBV29-1 and TRBJ2-4, with 7 positions matching TRBD1. The CDR3 is 16 amino acids. The V segment lost 7 bases and the J segment 3 bases; nucleotides outside the gene matches: 15. Germline V lookup: CDR1 SQVTM, CDR2 ANQGSEA. DNA of the CDR3: TGCAGCGCGGTAGGACAGGAACTAGGAGGCAAAAACATTCAGTACTTC. Its protein is CSAVGQELGGKNIQYF.

The rearrangement links TRBV4-3 to TRBJ2-5, with D tentatively TRBD2 (5 bases). The CDR3 contains 15 residues. Germline CDR1 reads LGHNA; CDR2 reads YSLEER. The V and J ends lost 1 base and 1 base respectively, with 10 bases between them. The CDR3, as DNA: TGCGCCAGCAGCCAAGTTCTGGCGGGCCAAGAGACCCAGTACTTC. Protein: CASSQVLAGQETQYF.

The rearrangement links TRBV18 to TRBJ2-5, with 7 nucleotides matching TRBD1. The CDR3 runs to 15 residues. The germline V gene has CDR1 KGHSH and CDR2 LQKENI. V lost 0 bases and J lost 1; bases outside the gene matches: 2. The CDR3: CASSPPDRVQETQYF. The CDR3 region has the DNA TGTGCCAGCTCACCACCCGACAGGGTCCAAGAGACCCAGTACTTC.

This rearrangement joins TRBV11-3 to TRBJ2-3, with 15 bases aligning to TRBD2. This CDR3 region has 18 residues. Trimming cost V 3 bases and J 2 bases; bases outside gene matches: 6. Germline CDR1 and CDR2: SGHNT and YENEEA. The CDR3 DNA is TGTGCCAGCAGCTTGAGGACTAGCGGGGGGGAATACACAGATACGCAGTATTTT. Translated, it gives CASSLRTSGGEYTDTQYF. The full variable domain, with the rest looked up from reference TRBV11-3 and TRBJ2-3, is EAGVVQSPRYKIIEKKQPVAFWCNPISGHNTLYWYLQNLGQGPELLIRYENEEAVDDSQLPKDRFSAERLKGVDSTLKIQPAELGDSAVYLCASSLRTSGGEYTDTQYFGPGTRLTVL.

The genes are TRBV12-5 and TRBJ2-5; the match to TRBD1 covers 8 bases. This CDR3 is 16 amino acids long. CDR1 is LGHNT and CDR2 is FRNRAP in the germline V gene. V shed 1 base and J 3 bases; nucleotides not matched to a gene: 7. The CDR3 reads CASGLATGTGEETQYF. The CDR3 DNA follows: TGTGCTAGTGGTTTGGCGACCGGGACAGGAGAAGAGACCCAGTACTTC. Variable domain in full (rest from reference TRBV12-5 and TRBJ2-5): DARVTQTPRHKVTEMGQEVTMRCQPILGHNTVFWYRQTMMQGLELLAYFRNRAPLDDSGMPKDRFSAEMPDATLATLKIQPSEPRDSAVYFCASGLATGTGEETQYFGPGTRLLVL.

The chain links TRBV4-1 to TRBJ2-7, with 8 bases aligning to TRBD1. Unmatched junction bases numbered 4, after V lost 4 bases and J lost 2 bases. The V gene's germline CDR1 is MGHRA and CDR2 YSYEKL. The CDR3 totals 14 residues. CDR3 in amino acids: CASSPGQGAYEQYF. DNA for the CDR3: TGCGCCAGCAGCCCCGGACAGGGTGCCTACGAGCAGTACTTC.

The chain has TRBV11-2 and TRBJ1-1; D might be TRBD1 (5 bases). Germline CDR1 and CDR2: SGHAT and FQNNGV. The CDR3 is made up of 14 amino acids. V shed 0 bases and J shed 7 bases, with 12 bases lying between them. Here the CDR3 reads CASSLDRGIGEAFF. The DNA for the CDR3 is TGTGCCAGCAGCTTAGACCGGGGGATAGGTGAAGCTTTCTTT.

The chain links TRBV19 to TRBJ2-2; 11 nucleotides line up with TRBD1. The CDR3 has 15 residues. V was pared by 7 bases and J by 3 bases, with 4 bases of the junction left unmatched. Germline V gives CDR1 LNHDA, CDR2 SQIVND (reference sequence). CDR3 bases: TGTGCCAGTAAGGGACAGGGGGAAGACACCGGGGAGCTGTTTTTT. Its protein is CASKGQGEDTGELFF.

This chain uses TRBV30 with TRBJ2-7; the D is unclear. The ends were cut back, 3 bases at V and 0 bases at J, with 9 bases in the middle. The length of the CDR3 is 13 residues. The germline V gene has CDR1 GTSNPN and CDR2 SVGIG (reference sequence). The CDR3, as DNA: TGTGCCTGGAGCTCCCGCAGCTCCTACGAGCAGTACTTC. It yields the protein CAWSSRSSYEQYF.

This clone occurred once. V and J are TRBV18 and TRBJ1-1; possibly TRBD1 for D (5 bases). Germline CDR1 is KGHSH and CDR2 is LQKENI. There are 15 residues in the CDR3. The V gene lost 6 bases and the J gene lost 0 bases, with 14 bases spanning the gap. CDR3 in DNA: TGTGCCAGCTCGTCCGTGGGGGGAGTGAACACTGAAGCTTTCTTT. It is translated as CASSSVGGVNTEAFF.

This clone was counted many times. The chain couples TRBV19 to TRBJ1-2; 7 bases align to TRBD1. This CDR3 has 15 amino acids. V gave up 4 bases and J gave up 0 bases; unmatched junction bases: 5. From germline, CDR1 is LNHDA and CDR2 SQIVND (reference sequence). CDR3 DNA sequence: TGTGCCAGTAGTACCGGGGACAGCTCTAACTATGGCTACACCTTC. This gives the protein CASSTGDSSNYGYTF.

CDR3: CTALRAYEQFF. The CDR3 DNA reads as TGCACCGCCCTGAGGGCGTATGAGCAGTTCTTC. V usage is TRBV20-1 and J usage is TRBJ2-1; tentative D call: TRBD2 (5 bases). The germline CDR1 and CDR2 sequences are DFQATT and SNEGSKA (reference sequence). CDR3 length: 11 residues.

The V call is TRBV5-6, the J call TRBJ2-4, with a weak D call TRBD1 (6 bases). Trimming took off 2 bases at V and 1 base at J, with 10 bases between the two ends. Germline V lookup: CDR1 SGHDT, CDR2 YYEEEE. CDR3 length equals 15 residues. The CDR3 is CASSFRGLAKNIQYF. The CDR3 DNA reads TGTGCCAGCAGCTTCAGGGGTCTTGCCAAAAACATTCAGTACTTC.

This chain connects TRBV18 to TRBJ1-1, with 10 bases aligning to TRBD1. The CDR3 runs 13 residues. Germline V gene lookup returns CDR1 KGHSH and CDR2 LQKENI. V shed 3 bases, J shed 6 bases, and the junction held 1 base outside the gene matches. This CDR3 is CASSPDRGSEAFF. For the CDR3, the DNA is TGTGCCAGCTCACCGGACAGGGGGTCTGAAGCTTTCTTT.

The chain couples TRBV14 to TRBJ1-2, with no clear D. Looked up from germline, CDR1 is SGHDN and CDR2 is FVKESK. This CDR3 is built from 16 residues. Trimming stripped 4 bases from V and 0 bases from J, with 15 bases between. The CDR3 region has the DNA TGTGCCAGCAGCCCAATCGGACGAGCCCCTAACTATGGCTACACCTTC. It codes for CASSPIGRAPNYGYTF.

The CDR3 coding sequence is TGTGCCAGCAGCGCATTCCCCGAGTTTAATGAGCAGTTCTTC. Protein sequence: CASSAFPEFNEQFF. The chain employs TRBV9 and TRBJ2-1; D not resolved. Looked up from germline, CDR1 is SGDLS and CDR2 is YYNGEE. The CDR3 loop spans 14 amino acids. V lost 3 bases and J 7 bases, leaving 14 bases between the germline ends.

The chain joins TRBV7-6 to TRBJ1-6; D is perhaps TRBD1 (5 bases). V dropped 5 bases and J dropped 7 bases, with 18 bases sitting between them. Per the germline V gene, CDR1 is SGHVS and CDR2 is FNYEAQ. This CDR3 has 16 amino acids. CDR3 sequence (DNA): TGTGCCAGCAGCCGCACTGGGGGACGGGAAAATTCACCCCTCCACTTT. This sequence encodes CASSRTGGRENSPLHF.

The chain couples TRBV6-2 or TRBV6-3 to TRBJ1-1; 7 positions match TRBD1. CDR1 and CDR2 (germline): MNHEY, SVGEGT. The CDR3 has 13 amino acids. The J segment lost 3 bases and the V segment lost 5 bases, leaving 3 bases of the junction unmatched. The CDR3 coding sequence is TGTGCCAGCAGTCCGACAGGGTACACTGAAGCTTTCTTT. Translating gives CASSPTGYTEAFF.

The V gene is TRBV13, the J gene TRBJ1-1; 7 bases agree with TRBD1. Per the germline V gene, CDR1 is PRHDT and CDR2 is FYEKMQ (reference sequence). The CDR3 has 19 residues. The V gene end was trimmed by 5 bases and the J gene end by 1 base; junction bases not matched to a gene: 19. The CDR3 region has the DNA TGTGCCAGCAGCCACTACCACGACAATACAGGGGACAGGAACACTGAAGCTTTCTTT. It specifies CASSHYHDNTGDRNTEAFF.

The chain couples TRBV3-1 (or the pseudogene TRBV3-2) to TRBJ2-5; the match to TRBD2 covers 7 bases. This CDR3 comprises 16 residues. The ends lost 6 bases at V and 0 bases at J; junction bases unmatched: 10. Germline V gene data show CDR1 as LGHDT and CDR2 as YNNKEL (reference sequence). CDR3 sequence: CASSRHRDYYQETQYF. The CDR3 bases are TGTGCCAGCAGTCGCCACCGGGACTACTACCAAGAGACCCAGTACTTC.

This clone was picked up one time. The chain uses TRBV6-5 and TRBJ2-2; tentative D call: TRBD1 (6 bases). The V gene's germline CDR1 is MNHEY and CDR2 SVGAGI. The CDR3 is 15 amino acids. V was trimmed by 2 bases and J by 4 bases, leaving 11 bases between them. The CDR3 nucleotides are TGTGCCAGCAGTTACGACAGGATGCCCACCGGGGAGCTGTTTTTT. Translating it yields CASSYDRMPTGELFF.

A single count supports this clone. This chain uses TRBV7-2 with TRBJ2-1, with D hard to call. Germline V CDR1 and CDR2: SGHTA, FQGNSA. The V end was cut by 2 bases, the J end by 8 bases, with 10 bases between. CDR3 size: 13 residues. CDR3 DNA: TGTGCCAGCAGCTTACTAGATTGGGATGAGCAGTTCTTC. Translating gives CASSLLDWDEQFF.

The J gene is TRBJ2-2, the V gene TRBV7-2; 8 bases line up with TRBD1. V trimming: 4 bases; J trimming: 7 bases; junction bases outside the gene matches: 5. This CDR3 region has 14 residues. Per germline, CDR1 SGHTA and CDR2 FQGNSA. CDR3 nucleotides: TGTGCCAGCAGCTCCCAGGGGGCAAGCGGGGAGCTGTTTTTT. It translates to CASSSQGASGELFF.

The chain joins TRBV9 to TRBJ2-7; 8 nucleotides match TRBD1. There are 14 residues in the CDR3. The germline V gene encodes CDR1 SGDLS and CDR2 YYNGEE. The V segment lost 0 bases and the J segment 5 bases; nucleotides outside the gene matches: 4. The CDR3 coding sequence is TGTGCCAGCAGCGTAGCTGGACAGGGCCACGAGCAGTACTTC. It is translated as CASSVAGQGHEQYF.

This clone has only one observation. The chain links TRBV3-1 (or the pseudogene TRBV3-2) to TRBJ1-4; tentative D call: TRBD1 (5 bases). Germline CDR1 is LGHDT and CDR2 is YNNKEL (reference sequence). CDR3 size: 11 residues. V was trimmed by 8 bases and J by 8 bases, leaving 9 bases between them. This CDR3 reads CASRGREKLFF. CDR3 coding DNA: TGTGCCAGCCGGGGGAGAGAAAAACTGTTTTTT.

The chain recombines TRBV24-1 with TRBJ2-2; D unclear. V lost 5 bases and J lost 4, with 4 bases in between. The germline CDR1 and CDR2 sequences are KGHDR and SFDVKD. This CDR3 has 12 residues. This chain's CDR3 is CATSVLTGELFF. CDR3 in DNA: TGTGCCACCAGTGTGCTCACCGGGGAGCTGTTTTTT.

This clone was seen once. The chain joins TRBV12-3 or TRBV12-4 to TRBJ1-2; D is undetermined. V dropped 1 base and J dropped 7 bases, with 10 bases sitting between them. The CDR3 totals 13 residues. The CDR3 is CASSLEWRAGYTF. DNA for the CDR3: TGTGCCAGCAGTTTAGAATGGCGGGCTGGCTACACCTTC.